The 13 T cell receptor beta chains in this list originate from one sample, sequenced in a study of cytomegalovirus exposure and HLA in healthy donors. Using immunoSEQ multiplex PCR, the repertoire was profiled, and TCRdb retains in-frame clones only, with some absent. This sample has 210,000 or so clones, with around nine tenths found just once. Sequencing used PBMCs. The receptor source for this set is a woman younger than 30 in good health and CMV-seronegative.

The chain uses TRBV5-1 and TRBJ2-1; 7 bases align to TRBD2. CDR1 is SGHRS and CDR2 is YFSETQ in the germline V gene. CDR3 length equals 13 residues. Trimming removed 3 bases from V and 9 bases from J; junction bases left unmatched: 6. The CDR3 loop is CASSSRERGEQFF. DNA for the CDR3: TGCGCCAGCAGCTCGCGGGAGCGGGGTGAGCAGTTCTTC. Full variable domain (remainder filled in from reference TRBV5-1 and TRBJ2-1): KAGVTQTPRYLIKTRGQQVTLSCSPISGHRSVSWYQQTPGQGLQFLFEYFSETQRNKGNFPGRFSGRQFSNSRSEMNVSTLELGDSALYLCASSSRERGEQFFGPGTRLTVL.

This clone came up a few times. The rearrangement joins TRBV2 to TRBJ1-2; D gene uncertain. CDR1 is SNHLY and CDR2 is FYNNEI in the germline V gene. With 7 bases removed from V and 5 bases from J, the gap between germline ends came to 11 bases. CDR3 length: 12 amino acids. CDR3 coding DNA: TGTGCCAGCACCGAAGACGGGTATGGCTACACCTTC. It is translated as CASTEDGYGYTF.

V and J are TRBV5-1 and TRBJ2-5; TRBD1 matches at 8 bases. This CDR3 comprises 14 residues. Losses at the gene ends were 0 bases for V and 5 bases for J; bases not matched to a gene: 3. CDR1 and CDR2 (germline): SGHRS, YFSETQ. The CDR3 nucleotides read TGCGCCAGCAGCTTGGGCAGGGGGCAGGAGACCCAGTACTTC. This gives the protein CASSLGRGQETQYF.

The chain has TRBV7-2 and TRBJ1-2, with a tentative D call TRBD1 (6 bases). This CDR3 region has 14 residues. V was trimmed by 5 bases and J by 0 bases, leaving 10 bases between them. From germline, CDR1 is SGHTA and CDR2 FQGNSA. CDR3: CASSPRGANYGYTF. The CDR3 bases are TGTGCCAGCAGCCCCAGGGGAGCTAACTATGGCTACACCTTC. The full variable domain, completed using reference TRBV7-2 and TRBJ1-2, is GAGVSQSPSNKVTEKGKDVELRCDPISGHTALYWYRQSLGQGLEFLIYFQGNSAPDKSGLPSDRFSAERTGGSVSTLTIQRTQQEDSAVYLCASSPRGANYGYTFGSGTRLTVV.

The chain combines TRBV14 with TRBJ1-1; possible D gene TRBD1, 6 bases. The CDR3 extends over 13 amino acids. Germline CDR1 SGHDN, CDR2 FVKESK. V lost 0 bases and J 5 bases, leaving 7 bases between the germline ends. The CDR3 nucleotides are TGTGCCAGCAGCCAAGAAAGGGGGACTGAAGCTTTCTTT. It codes for CASSQERGTEAFF. Drawing the rest from reference TRBV14 and TRBJ1-1, the complete variable domain is EAGVTQFPSHSVIEKGQTVTLRCDPISGHDNLYWYRRVMGKEIKFLLHFVKESKQDESGMPNNRFLAERTGGTYSTLKVQPAELEDSGVYFCASSQERGTEAFFGQGTRLTVV.

The CDR3 coding sequence is TGTGCCAGCTCACCACTCAGGGACAGCTCCTACGAGCAGTACTTC. Translating gives CASSPLRDSSYEQYF. The chain is built from TRBV18 and TRBJ2-7; 7 bases align to TRBD1. This CDR3 spans 15 amino acids. V shed 1 base and J 0 bases; nucleotides not matched to a gene: 3. Germline CDR1 is KGHSH and CDR2 is LQKENI.

This clone appeared once. J is TRBJ1-1 and V is TRBV6-1, with no clear D. V lost 7 bases and J 6 bases, leaving 21 bases between the germline ends. The CDR3 extends over 15 amino acids. Germline V gives CDR1 MNHNS, CDR2 SASEGT. The CDR3: CASKDGRVGNPEAFF. The CDR3 region has the DNA TGTGCCAGCAAAGACGGCAGAGTGGGCAACCCTGAAGCTTTCTTT.

The gene calls are TRBV4-3 and TRBJ2-1, with 7 bases lining up with TRBD2. After removal of 4 bases from V and 8 bases from J, the junction contained 14 bases not matched to a gene. Germline CDR1 and CDR2: LGHNA and YSLEER. CDR3 size: 16 residues. The CDR3 nucleotides read TGCGCCAGCAGCCGCCACTTTGGTGGGGGGGACTATGAGCAGTTCTTC. Protein sequence: CASSRHFGGGDYEQFF.

V is TRBV27 and J is TRBJ1-5; 7 nucleotides agree with TRBD1. With 3 bases clipped from V and 6 bases from J, the junction kept 2 bases outside the gene matches. The germline CDR1 and CDR2 sequences are MNHEY and SMNVEV (reference sequence). The CDR3 is made up of 13 amino acids. The CDR3 coding sequence is TGTGCCAGCAGTTTCACAGGGGTTCAGCCCCAGCATTTT. It specifies CASSFTGVQPQHF.

This rearrangement joins TRBV18 to TRBJ2-1, with D possibly being TRBD1 (5 bases). The V and J ends lost 3 bases and 9 bases respectively, with 15 bases between them. Germline V lookup: CDR1 KGHSH, CDR2 LQKENI. The length of the CDR3 is 14 residues. CDR3 sequence reads: CASSPDKDSLEQFF. Written as DNA, the CDR3 is TGTGCCAGCTCACCGGACAAAGACTCTCTTGAGCAGTTCTTC.

With respect to this clone: Other nucleotide sequences in the sample specify the same CDR3. The chain links TRBV5-1 to TRBJ2-5; tentative D call: TRBD2 (6 bases). The germline V gene has CDR1 SGHRS and CDR2 YFSETQ. The V end was cut by 0 bases, the J end by 3 bases, with 9 bases between. CDR3 length: 14 amino acids. As DNA, the CDR3 is TGCGCCAGCAGCTTGGCCGCGGGAAAAGAGACCCAGTACTTC. It is translated as CASSLAAGKETQYF.

The chain couples TRBV30 to TRBJ2-5; no definite D call. With 5 bases removed from V and 2 bases from J, the gap between germline ends came to 9 bases. Germline values: CDR1 GTSNPN, CDR2 SVGIG (reference sequence). The CDR3 spans 12 residues. The CDR3 protein is CAWGRYQETQYF. The DNA of the CDR3 is TGTGCCTGGGGCAGATATCAAGAGACCCAGTACTTC.

This chain links TRBV11-2 with TRBJ1-1; D perhaps matches TRBD1 (6 bases). This CDR3 is built from 19 residues. Trimming pared 1 base from V and 1 base from J, leaving 22 bases between. CDR1 is SGHAT and CDR2 is FQNNGV in the germline V gene. The CDR3 DNA reads TGTGCCAGCAGCTTAGTCGGTTTACGACAGGCTTCCTCGAACACTGAAGCTTTCTTT. Its protein is CASSLVGLRQASSNTEAFF.